This is a list of T cell receptor beta chains from one sample in a study of regulatory T cells in long-lasting Graves disease. TCRdb reanalysed the multiplex PCR reads using MiXCR and keeps one entry per CDR3 protein. In the table there are around 330,000 distinct CDR3 sequences, 15% to 20% of which are singletons. The material was peripheral blood mononuclear cells (PBMCs), obtained at new diagnosis, from a patient treated with antithyroid drugs. The receptors were gathered from a female donor with Graves disease. Both conserved end residues are part of each CDR3. The order of the fields is clone size, J gene, V gene, D gene, CDR3 DNA, CDR3 protein. The D gene is left open where the match is weak. The listing skips clone size in some rows; elsewhere it reads once, few, many or a size class.

NA TRBJ1-4 TRBV10-3 NA TGTGCCGTCTCTAGGGACGGCGGGGATGAAAAACTGTTTTTT CAVSRDGGDEKLFF
many TRBJ2-3 TRBV27 NA TGTGCCAGCAGTTCGCATCCAGATACGCAGTATTTT CASSSHPDTQYF
many TRBJ1-5 TRBV11-2 TRBD1 TGTGCCAGCAGCTTAGGAAACCCCCCGGGACAGGGACATCAGCCCCAGCATTTT CASSLGNPPGQGHQPQHF
NA TRBJ2-1 TRBV27 TRBD2 TGTGCCAGCAGTTTCCTAGCGGGAGGGCCTCGAAATGAGCAGTTCTTC CASSFLAGGPRNEQFF
NA TRBJ1-2 TRBV5-6 NA TGTGCCAGCAGCGAAATGACTGCCACCCCTAGTGGCTACACCTTC CASSEMTATPSGYTF
NA TRBJ1-5 TRBV20-1 NA TGCAGTGCTAGAGAGGGACTTCAGCCCCAGCATTTT CSAREGLQPQHF
many TRBJ1-1 TRBV15 TRBD1 TGTGCCACCAGCAGAGGGACAGGGAACACTGAAGCTTTCTTT CATSRGTGNTEAFF
many TRBJ1-1 TRBV11-1 NA TGTGCCAGCAGCTTAGGAAGTGGAGCTTTCTTT CASSLGSGAFF
many TRBJ1-3 TRBV29-1 NA TGCAGCGCCTCCCGCTCTGGAAACACCATATATTTT CSASRSGNTIYF
few TRBJ1-4 TRBV6-2/TRBV6-3 TRBD1 TGTGCCAGCAGTTACTTAGACCCGGGACAGGGGAACGGGGAAGAAAAACTGTTTTTT CASSYLDPGQGNGEEKLFF
many TRBJ2-1 TRBV2 NA TGTGCCAGCAGTGATTCAGGAGGATGGGACAATGAGCAGTTCTTC CASSDSGGWDNEQFF
many TRBJ1-5 TRBV27 TRBD1 TGTGCCAGCAGGTCCACAGGGGGAGGGAATCAGCCCCAGCATTTT CASRSTGGGNQPQHF
many TRBJ1-2 TRBV19 NA TGTGCCAGCTTACCAGAGAGGGGACTCAAGGTCAACGGCTACACCTTC CASLPERGLKVNGYTF
few TRBJ2-1 TRBV7-9 NA TGTGCCAGCAGACTAGATTCAAGGGGCGGGCAGGGTGAGCAGTTCTTC CASRLDSRGGQGEQFF
NA TRBJ1-5 TRBV2 TRBD1 TGTGCCAGCAGTGGACCCGGGACAGGGGGTAATCAGCCCCAGCATTTT CASSGPGTGGNQPQHF
NA TRBJ2-1 TRBV7-9 TRBD2 TGTGCCAGCAGCCTCACTAGCGGGGCCTACAATGAGCAGTTCTTC CASSLTSGAYNEQFF
many TRBJ2-1 TRBV10-3 TRBD2 TGTGCCATCAGTGACCAGCTAGCGGGCCTATACAATGAGCAGTTCTTC CAISDQLAGLYNEQFF
NA TRBJ1-3 TRBV4-1 NA TGCGCCAGCAGCCAACTTCCAGGGGTAACTGGAAACACCATATATTTT CASSQLPGVTGNTIYF
many TRBJ2-5 TRBV3-1 NA TGTGCCAGCAGCCCCAGTCCAGCCTCCCAAGAGACCCAGTACTTC CASSPSPASQETQYF
NA TRBJ1-2 TRBV24-1 NA TGTGCCACCTATTCGGTGACTGGCTACACCTTC CATYSVTGYTF
many TRBJ1-6 TRBV6-1 NA TGTGCCAGCAGTGAGGGCGGGAGGGGTTCACCCCTCCACTTT CASSEGGRGSPLHF
many TRBJ2-1 TRBV11-2 NA TGTGCCAGCAGCTTAGATCAATACTACAATGAGCAGTTCTTC CASSLDQYYNEQFF
many TRBJ2-5 TRBV7-9 NA TGTGCCAGCAGCCCGTCGGGGCCCGCGGAGACCCAGTACTTC CASSPSGPAETQYF
NA TRBJ2-3 TRBV19 NA TGTGCCAGTAGTGCGGGACAGCGCACAGATACGCAGTATTTT CASSAGQRTDTQYF
NA TRBJ2-3 TRBV19 TRBD2 TGTGCCAGTAGTAAGTTAGCGGGGGGGGGCACAGATACGCAGTATTTT CASSKLAGGGTDTQYF
NA TRBJ2-5 TRBV29-1 TRBD2 TGCAGCGCCCTAGCGGGGGCCGAAGAGACCCAGTACTTC CSALAGAEETQYF
NA TRBJ2-3 TRBV2 TRBD2 TGTGCCAGCAGTGACCTAGCGGGAGGGCCCGGCACAGATACGCAGTATTTT CASSDLAGGPGTDTQYF
many TRBJ1-5 TRBV6-1 NA TGTGCCAGCAGTGAAGTTCCAGGAGACCAGCCCCAGCATTTT CASSEVPGDQPQHF
many TRBJ2-3 TRBV20-1 NA TGCAGTGCTAGAGCTGGTCTAGCCGTCGATACGCAGTATTTT CSARAGLAVDTQYF
many TRBJ1-1 TRBV12-3/TRBV12-4 NA TGTGCCAGCAGCCTCTGGGGGAACACTGAAGCTTTCTTT CASSLWGNTEAFF
NA TRBJ2-7 TRBV2 TRBD2 TGTGCCAGCAGTCAAACTAGCGGGAGGCGAGGGGTCTCCTACGAGCAGTACTTC CASSQTSGRRGVSYEQYF
NA TRBJ2-1 TRBV18 NA TGTGCCAGCTCACCACTCCCTGACGCGGGGACATACAATGAGCAGTTCTTC CASSPLPDAGTYNEQFF
few TRBJ2-3 TRBV10-3 NA TGTGCCAGCCATGGTGTATCTAGCACAGATACGCAGTATTTT CASHGVSSTDTQYF
many TRBJ2-7 TRBV19 TRBD2 TGTGCCACTCGGACTAGCGGGTATGGCTCCTACGAGCAGTACTTC CATRTSGYGSYEQYF
many TRBJ2-1 TRBV9 TRBD2 TGTGCCAGCAGCGTAGCTACTAGGACTAGCGGGGACAATGAGCAGTTCTTC CASSVATRTSGDNEQFF
NA TRBJ2-4 TRBV15 TRBD1 TGTGCCACCAGCAGAGTGGGGACAGGCGGAAGCATTCAGTACTTC CATSRVGTGGSIQYF
many TRBJ2-3 TRBV3-1 TRBD2 TGTGCCAGCAGCCAAGGGGGGGGGGAATGGAGCACAGATACGCAGTATTTT CASSQGGGEWSTDTQYF
many TRBJ1-1 TRBV12-3/TRBV12-4 TRBD1 TGTGCCAGCAGTTTTGGGACAGTTTCTGAAGCTTTCTTT CASSFGTVSEAFF
many TRBJ1-1 TRBV7-8 NA TGTGCCAGCAGCTTAATACAAGGGTGGAGGGGCACTGAAGCTTTCTTT CASSLIQGWRGTEAFF
few TRBJ2-7 TRBV30 NA TGTGCCTGGACGCTCGGGACCTACGAGCAGTACTTC CAWTLGTYEQYF
many TRBJ2-3 TRBV15 NA TGTGCCACCAGCGCCCCGAGGGCAGCAGATACGCAGTATTTT CATSAPRAADTQYF
many TRBJ2-3 TRBV14 NA TGTGCCAGCAGCCAAGATCTGCCTAGCGGCACAGATACGCAGTATTTT CASSQDLPSGTDTQYF
many TRBJ2-7 TRBV28 NA TGTGCCAGCAGTTTTAGCACCGGCGAGCAGTACTTC CASSFSTGEQYF